This TCR beta chain was captured in a study of monozygotic twins with inflammatory bowel disease. This CDR3 has 15 amino acids. Germline lookup yields CDR1 DFQATT and CDR2 SNEGSKA (reference sequence). TCRdb reprocessed the 5' RACE reads, with one entry per CDR3 protein and no DNA. This listing includes about 160,000 distinct CDR3 sequences. Sequenced material: blood. This chain connects TRBV20-1 to TRBJ1-1. The TCR originated in a human donor with ulcerative colitis or Crohn's disease, or a healthy co-twin of an affected twin (not recorded which). The CDR3 loop is CSATKDRPLRTEAFF.